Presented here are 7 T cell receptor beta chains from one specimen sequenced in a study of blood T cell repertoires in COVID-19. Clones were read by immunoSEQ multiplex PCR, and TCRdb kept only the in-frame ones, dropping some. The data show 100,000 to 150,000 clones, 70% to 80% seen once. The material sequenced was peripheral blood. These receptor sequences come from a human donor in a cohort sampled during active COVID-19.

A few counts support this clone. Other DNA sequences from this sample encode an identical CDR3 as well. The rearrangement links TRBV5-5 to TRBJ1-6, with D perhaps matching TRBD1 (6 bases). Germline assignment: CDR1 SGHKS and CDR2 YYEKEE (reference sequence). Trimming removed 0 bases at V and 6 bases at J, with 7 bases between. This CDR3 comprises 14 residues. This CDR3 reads CASSLEQGNSPLHF. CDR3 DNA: TGTGCCAGCAGCTTGGAACAGGGTAATTCACCCCTCCACTTT.

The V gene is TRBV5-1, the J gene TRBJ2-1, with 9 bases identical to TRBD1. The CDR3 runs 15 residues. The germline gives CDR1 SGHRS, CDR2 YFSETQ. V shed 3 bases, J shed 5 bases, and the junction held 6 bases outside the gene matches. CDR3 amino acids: CASSYRDREHNEQFF. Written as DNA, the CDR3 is TGCGCCAGCAGCTATCGGGACAGGGAACACAATGAGCAGTTCTTC.

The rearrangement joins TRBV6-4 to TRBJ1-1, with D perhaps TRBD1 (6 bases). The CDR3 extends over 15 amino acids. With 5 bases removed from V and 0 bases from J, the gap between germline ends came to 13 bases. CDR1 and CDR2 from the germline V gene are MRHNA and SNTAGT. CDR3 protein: CASSMEDSLNTEAFF. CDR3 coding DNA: TGTGCCAGCAGTATGGAGGACAGCCTGAACACTGAAGCTTTCTTT.

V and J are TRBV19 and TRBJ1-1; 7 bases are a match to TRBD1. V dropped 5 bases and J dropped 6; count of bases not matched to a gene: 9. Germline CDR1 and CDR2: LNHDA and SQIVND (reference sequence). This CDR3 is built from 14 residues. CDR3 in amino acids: CASSDYQGDPEAFF. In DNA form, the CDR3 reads TGTGCCAGTAGTGATTATCAGGGGGACCCTGAAGCTTTCTTT.

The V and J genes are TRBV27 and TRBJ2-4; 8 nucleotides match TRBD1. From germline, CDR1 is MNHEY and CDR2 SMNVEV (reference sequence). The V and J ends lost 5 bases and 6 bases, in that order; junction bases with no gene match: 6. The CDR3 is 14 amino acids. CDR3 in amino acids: CASSPAGQGNIQYF. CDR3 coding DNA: TGTGCCAGCAGTCCCGCCGGACAGGGAAACATTCAGTACTTC.

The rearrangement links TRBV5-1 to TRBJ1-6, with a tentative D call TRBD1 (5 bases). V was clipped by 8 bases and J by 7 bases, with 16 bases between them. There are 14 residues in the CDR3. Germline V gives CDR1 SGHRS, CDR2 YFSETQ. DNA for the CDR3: TGCGCCAGTAAATTACAGGATTTCAATTCACCCCTCCACTTT. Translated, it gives CASKLQDFNSPLHF.

In DNA, the CDR3 is TGCGCCAGCAGCAGAAACAGGGATTTTAGCGAGCAGTACTTC. This sequence encodes CASSRNRDFSEQYF. This rearrangement joins TRBV5-1 to TRBJ2-7; maybe TRBD1 (6 bases). CDR1 SGHRS and CDR2 YFSETQ come from the germline V gene. V lost 4 bases and J lost 6, with 17 bases in between. The CDR3 length is 14 residues.